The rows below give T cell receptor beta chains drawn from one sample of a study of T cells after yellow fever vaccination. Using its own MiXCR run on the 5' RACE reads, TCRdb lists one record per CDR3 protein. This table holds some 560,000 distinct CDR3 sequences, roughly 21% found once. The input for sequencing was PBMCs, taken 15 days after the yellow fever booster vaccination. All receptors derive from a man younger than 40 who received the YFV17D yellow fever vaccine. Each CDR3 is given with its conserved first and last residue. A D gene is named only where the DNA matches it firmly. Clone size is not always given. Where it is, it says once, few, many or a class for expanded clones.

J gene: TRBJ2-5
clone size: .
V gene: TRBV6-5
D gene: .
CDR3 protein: CASSYHGGEQETQYF

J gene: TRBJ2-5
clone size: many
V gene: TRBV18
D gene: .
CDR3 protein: CASSPPSQETQYF

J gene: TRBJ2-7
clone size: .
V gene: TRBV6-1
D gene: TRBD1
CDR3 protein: CASRSGQGSYEQYF

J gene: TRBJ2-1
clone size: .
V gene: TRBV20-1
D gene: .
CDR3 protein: CSARGRPAVSYNEQFF

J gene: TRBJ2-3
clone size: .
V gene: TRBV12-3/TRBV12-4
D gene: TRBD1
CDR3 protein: CASSRTGGPSTDTQYF

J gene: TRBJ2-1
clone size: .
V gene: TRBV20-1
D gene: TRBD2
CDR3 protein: CSAYSGRVDEQFF

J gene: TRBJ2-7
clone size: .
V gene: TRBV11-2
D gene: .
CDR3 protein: CASSQTSPAYEQYF

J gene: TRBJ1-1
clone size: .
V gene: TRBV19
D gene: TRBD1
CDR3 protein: CASSLSPGQGRTEAFF

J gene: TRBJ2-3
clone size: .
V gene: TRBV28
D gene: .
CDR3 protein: CASSSSGLGIGGSTSTDTQYF

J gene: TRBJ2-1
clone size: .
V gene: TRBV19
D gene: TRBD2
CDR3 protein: CASSDWTSGSAPYEQFF

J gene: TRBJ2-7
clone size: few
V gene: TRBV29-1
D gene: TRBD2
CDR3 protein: CSVEVRGGSYEQYF

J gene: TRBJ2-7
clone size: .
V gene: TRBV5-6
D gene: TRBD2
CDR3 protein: CASSSLAGAREQYF

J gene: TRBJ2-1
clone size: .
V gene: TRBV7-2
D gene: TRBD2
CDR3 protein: CASNLAGAFNEQFF

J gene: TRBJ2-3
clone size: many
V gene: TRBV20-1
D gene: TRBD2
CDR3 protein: CSATSRGTSGGTDTQYF

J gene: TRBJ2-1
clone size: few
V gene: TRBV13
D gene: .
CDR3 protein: CASSFNRAQAYNEQFF

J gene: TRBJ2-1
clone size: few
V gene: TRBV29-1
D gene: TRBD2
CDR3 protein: CSVERVTSGTSYNEQFF

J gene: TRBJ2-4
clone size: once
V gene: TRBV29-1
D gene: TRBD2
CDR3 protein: CSVETAGADIQYF

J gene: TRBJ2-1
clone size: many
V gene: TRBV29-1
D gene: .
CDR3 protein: CSAWTRGPNEQFF

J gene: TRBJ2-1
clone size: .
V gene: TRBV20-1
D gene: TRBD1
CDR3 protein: CSAARLSLDRDHSYNEQFF

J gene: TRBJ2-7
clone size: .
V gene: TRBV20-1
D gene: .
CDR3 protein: CSVDSEDEQYF

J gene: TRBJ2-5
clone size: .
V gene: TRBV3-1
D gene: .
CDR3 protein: CASSQARKVGTQYF

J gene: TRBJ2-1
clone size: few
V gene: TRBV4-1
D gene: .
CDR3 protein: CASSQLNNNRNEQFF

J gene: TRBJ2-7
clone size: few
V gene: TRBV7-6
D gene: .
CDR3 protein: CASSDSKGRQYF

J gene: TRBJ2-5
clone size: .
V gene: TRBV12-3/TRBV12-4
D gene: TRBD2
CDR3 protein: CASSGLAGGNQETQYF

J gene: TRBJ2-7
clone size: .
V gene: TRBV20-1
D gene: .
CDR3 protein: CSAEGAQESYEQYF

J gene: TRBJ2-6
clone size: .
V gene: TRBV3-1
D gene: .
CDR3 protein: CASSPARWGGGANVLTF

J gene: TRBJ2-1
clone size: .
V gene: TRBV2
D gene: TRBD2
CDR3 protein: CASRSEGLEFSNEQFF

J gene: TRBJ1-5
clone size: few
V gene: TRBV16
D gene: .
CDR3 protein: CASRRNTDSNQPQHF

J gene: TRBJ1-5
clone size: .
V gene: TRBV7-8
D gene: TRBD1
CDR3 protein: CASSAGQGEFQPQHF

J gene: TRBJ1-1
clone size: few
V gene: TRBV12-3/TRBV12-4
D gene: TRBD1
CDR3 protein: CASSSSATGFGTEAFF

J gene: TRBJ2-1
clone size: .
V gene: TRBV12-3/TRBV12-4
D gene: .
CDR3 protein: CASSLSPVRGDEQFF

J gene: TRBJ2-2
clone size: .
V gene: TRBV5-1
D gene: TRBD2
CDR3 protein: CASRRGEPDTGELFF

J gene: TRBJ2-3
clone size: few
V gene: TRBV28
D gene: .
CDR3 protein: CASSFRPDTQYF

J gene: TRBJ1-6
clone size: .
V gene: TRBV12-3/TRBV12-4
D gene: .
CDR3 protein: CASSFIGDNSPLHF

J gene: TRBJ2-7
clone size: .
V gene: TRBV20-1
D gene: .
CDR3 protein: CSAESGPGRSEQYF

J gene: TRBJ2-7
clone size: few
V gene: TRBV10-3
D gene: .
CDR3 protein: CAISEGAGVPYEQYF

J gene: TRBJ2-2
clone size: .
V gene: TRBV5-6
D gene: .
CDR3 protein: CASSFPLTGELFF

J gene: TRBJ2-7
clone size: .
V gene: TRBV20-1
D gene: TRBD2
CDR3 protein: CSARSASGSYEQYF

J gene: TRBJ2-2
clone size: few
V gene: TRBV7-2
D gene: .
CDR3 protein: CASSRAPTPGELFF

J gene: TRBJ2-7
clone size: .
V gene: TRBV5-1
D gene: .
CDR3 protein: CASSLGRLYEQYF

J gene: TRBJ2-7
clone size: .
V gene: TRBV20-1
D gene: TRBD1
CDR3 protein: CSARRGPSESYEQYF

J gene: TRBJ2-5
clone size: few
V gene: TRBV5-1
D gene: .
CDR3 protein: CASSYRDIVQLETQYF

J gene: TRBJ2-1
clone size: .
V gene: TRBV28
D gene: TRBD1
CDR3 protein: CASSFTPGQGMGEQFF

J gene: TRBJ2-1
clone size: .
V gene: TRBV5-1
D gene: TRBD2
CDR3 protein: CASNEREKDEQFF

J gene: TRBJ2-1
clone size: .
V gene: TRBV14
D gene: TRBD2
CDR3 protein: CASSLRTSEVSYYNEQFF